This T cell receptor (beta chain) was identified in a study of blood T cell repertoires in COVID-19. Study-wide context: The analysed material was cDNA or gDNA that came from T cells, B-cell-depleted T cells, or PBMCs.

Source study methods: Researchers report that nucleated cell counts were estimated from reference gene primer amplification. Sequenced by immunoSEQ multiplex PCR; TCRdb stores in-frame clones only, minus some. Clone size and the V and J calls come from that table; the DNA yielded D and trimming. The data hold around 180,000 clones, with 80% to 90% observed a single time. The count of this clone is one. The material sequenced was peripheral blood. This sequence originates from an elderly woman with COVID-19, enrolled during active disease.

CDR3 sequence: CASSPHPPTGRNEQFF. The CDR3 nucleotides read TGTGCCAGCAGTCCCCACCCGCCGACAGGGAGGAATGAGCAGTTCTTC. The J gene is TRBJ2-1, the V gene TRBV27; D might be TRBD1 (7 bases). The CDR3 is 16 residues long. The germline V gene encodes CDR1 MNHEY and CDR2 SMNVEV (reference sequence). V was shortened by 5 bases and J by 7 bases, with 21 bases between the two germline ends.